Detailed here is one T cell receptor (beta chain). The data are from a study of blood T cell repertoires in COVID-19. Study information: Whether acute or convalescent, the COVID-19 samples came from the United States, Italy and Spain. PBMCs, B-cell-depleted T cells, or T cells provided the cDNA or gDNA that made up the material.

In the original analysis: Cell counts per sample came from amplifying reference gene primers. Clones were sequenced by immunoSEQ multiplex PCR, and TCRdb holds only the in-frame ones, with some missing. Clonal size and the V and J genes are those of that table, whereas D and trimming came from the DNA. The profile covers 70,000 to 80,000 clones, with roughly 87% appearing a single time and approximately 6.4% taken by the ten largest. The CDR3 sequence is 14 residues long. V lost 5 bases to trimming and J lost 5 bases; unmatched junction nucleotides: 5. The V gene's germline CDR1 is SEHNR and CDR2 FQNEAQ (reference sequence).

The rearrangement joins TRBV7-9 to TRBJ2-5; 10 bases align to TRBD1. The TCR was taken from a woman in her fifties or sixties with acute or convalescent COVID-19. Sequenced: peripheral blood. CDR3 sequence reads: CASSTDRGRETQYF. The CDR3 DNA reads TGTGCCAGCAGCACCGACAGGGGGCGGGAGACCCAGTACTTC.